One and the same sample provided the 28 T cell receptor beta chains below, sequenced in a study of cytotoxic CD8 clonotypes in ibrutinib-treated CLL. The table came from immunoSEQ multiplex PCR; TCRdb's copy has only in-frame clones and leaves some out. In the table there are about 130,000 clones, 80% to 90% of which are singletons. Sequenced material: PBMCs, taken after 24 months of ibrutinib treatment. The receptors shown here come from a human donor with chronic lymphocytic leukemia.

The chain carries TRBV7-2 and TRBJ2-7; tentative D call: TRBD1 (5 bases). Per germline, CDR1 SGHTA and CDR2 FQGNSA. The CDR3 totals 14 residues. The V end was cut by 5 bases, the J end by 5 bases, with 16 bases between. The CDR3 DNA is TGTGCCAGCAGCGCCCGACAGTATAGCCACGAGCAGTACTTC. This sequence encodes CASSARQYSHEQYF.

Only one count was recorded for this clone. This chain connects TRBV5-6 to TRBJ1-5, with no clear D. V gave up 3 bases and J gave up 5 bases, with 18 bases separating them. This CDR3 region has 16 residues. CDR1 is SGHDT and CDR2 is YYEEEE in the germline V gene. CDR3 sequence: CASSSALGLGDQPQHF. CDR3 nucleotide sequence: TGTGCCAGCAGCTCCGCCCTTGGGTTGGGTGATCAGCCCCAGCATTTT.

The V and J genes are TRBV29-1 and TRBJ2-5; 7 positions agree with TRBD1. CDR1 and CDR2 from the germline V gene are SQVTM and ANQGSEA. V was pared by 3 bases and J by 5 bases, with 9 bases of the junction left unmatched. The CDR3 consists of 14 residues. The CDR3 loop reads CSVDKSGGPETQYF. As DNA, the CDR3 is TGCAGCGTTGATAAGTCAGGGGGTCCGGAGACCCAGTACTTC.

CDR3 sequence: CASSQEGGPADTQYF. CDR3 bases: TGCGCCAGCAGCCAAGAGGGGGGGCCCGCAGATACGCAGTATTTT. The V and J genes are TRBV4-3 and TRBJ2-3, with D possibly matching TRBD2 (7 bases). This CDR3 contains 15 residues. V gave up 0 bases and J gave up 4 bases, with 11 bases separating them. Germline assignment: CDR1 LGHNA and CDR2 YSLEER.

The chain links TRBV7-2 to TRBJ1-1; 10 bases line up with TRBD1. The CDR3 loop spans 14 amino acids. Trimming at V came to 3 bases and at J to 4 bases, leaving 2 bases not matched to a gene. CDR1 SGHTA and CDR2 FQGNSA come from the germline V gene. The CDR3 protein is CASSFGQGGTEAFF. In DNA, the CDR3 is TGTGCCAGCAGCTTCGGACAGGGGGGCACTGAAGCTTTCTTT.

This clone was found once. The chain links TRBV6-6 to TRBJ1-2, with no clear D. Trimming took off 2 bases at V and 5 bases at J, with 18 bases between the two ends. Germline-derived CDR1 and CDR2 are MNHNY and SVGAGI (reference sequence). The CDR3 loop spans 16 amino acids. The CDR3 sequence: CASSYDGPDTIYGYTF. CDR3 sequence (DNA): TGTGCCAGCAGTTACGACGGACCCGACACGATTTATGGCTACACCTTC.

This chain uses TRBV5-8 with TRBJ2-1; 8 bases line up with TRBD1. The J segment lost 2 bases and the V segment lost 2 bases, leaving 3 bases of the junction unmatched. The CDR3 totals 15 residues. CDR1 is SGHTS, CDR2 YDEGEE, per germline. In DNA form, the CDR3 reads TGTGCCAGCAGCTTCGAGGACAGGGCCTACAATGAGCAGTTCTTC. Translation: CASSFEDRAYNEQFF.

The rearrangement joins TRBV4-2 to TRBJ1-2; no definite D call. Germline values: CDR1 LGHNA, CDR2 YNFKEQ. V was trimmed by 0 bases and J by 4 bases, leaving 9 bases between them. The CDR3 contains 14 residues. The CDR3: CASSQDRYLYGYTF. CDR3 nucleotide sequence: TGTGCCAGCAGCCAAGATCGGTACCTCTATGGCTACACCTTC.

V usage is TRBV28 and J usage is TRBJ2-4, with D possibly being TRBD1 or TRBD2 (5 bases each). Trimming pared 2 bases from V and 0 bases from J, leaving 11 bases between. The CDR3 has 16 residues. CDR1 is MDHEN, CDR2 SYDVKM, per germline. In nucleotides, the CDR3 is TGTGCCAGCAGTTTAGCCATGGGGGTAGCCAAAAACATTCAGTACTTC. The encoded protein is CASSLAMGVAKNIQYF.

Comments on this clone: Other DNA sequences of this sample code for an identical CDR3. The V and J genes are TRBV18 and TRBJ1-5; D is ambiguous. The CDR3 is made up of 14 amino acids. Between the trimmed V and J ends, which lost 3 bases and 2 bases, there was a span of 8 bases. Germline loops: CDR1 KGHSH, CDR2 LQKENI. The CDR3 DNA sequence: TGTGCCAGCTCACCGGGGAGGGGCAATCAGCCCCAGCATTTT. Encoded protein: CASSPGRGNQPQHF.

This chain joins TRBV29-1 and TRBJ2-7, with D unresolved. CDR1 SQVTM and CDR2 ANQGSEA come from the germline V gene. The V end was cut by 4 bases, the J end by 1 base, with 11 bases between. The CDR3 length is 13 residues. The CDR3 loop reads CSVGRGPSYEQYF. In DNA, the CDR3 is TGCAGCGTTGGACGAGGACCTTCCTACGAGCAGTACTTC.

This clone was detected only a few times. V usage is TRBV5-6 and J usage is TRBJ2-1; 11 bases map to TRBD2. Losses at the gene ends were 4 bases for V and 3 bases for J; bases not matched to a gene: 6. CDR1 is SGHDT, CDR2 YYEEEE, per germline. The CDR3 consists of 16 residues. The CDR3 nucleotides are TGTGCCAGCAGCCTCGGACTAGCGGGTATCTACAATGAGCAGTTCTTC. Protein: CASSLGLAGIYNEQFF.

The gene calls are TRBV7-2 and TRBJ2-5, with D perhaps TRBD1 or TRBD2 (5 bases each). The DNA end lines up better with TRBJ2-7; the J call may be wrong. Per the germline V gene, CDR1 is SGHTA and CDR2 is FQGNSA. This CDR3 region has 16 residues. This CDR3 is CASSWPGSKRGFEQYF. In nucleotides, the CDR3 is TGTGCCAGCAGCTGGCCCGGATCAAAGAGGGGATTCGAGCAGTACTTC.

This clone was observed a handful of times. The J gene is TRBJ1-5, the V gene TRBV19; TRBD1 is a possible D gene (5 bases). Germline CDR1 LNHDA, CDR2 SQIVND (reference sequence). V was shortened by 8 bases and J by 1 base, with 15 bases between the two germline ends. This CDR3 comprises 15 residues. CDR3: CASLPGFVSNQPQHF. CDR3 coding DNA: TGTGCCAGTCTACCAGGGTTCGTAAGCAATCAGCCCCAGCATTTT.

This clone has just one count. CDR3 bases: TGTGCCATCAGTGAGTCGACGGGCGCCGGGGAGACTGAAGCTTTCTTT. Translated: CAISESTGAGETEAFF. The V call is TRBV10-3, the J call TRBJ1-1; D remains unclear. CDR3 length: 16 amino acids. Germline CDR1 is ENHRY and CDR2 is SYGVKD. The V end was cut by 0 bases, the J end by 5 bases, with 16 bases between.

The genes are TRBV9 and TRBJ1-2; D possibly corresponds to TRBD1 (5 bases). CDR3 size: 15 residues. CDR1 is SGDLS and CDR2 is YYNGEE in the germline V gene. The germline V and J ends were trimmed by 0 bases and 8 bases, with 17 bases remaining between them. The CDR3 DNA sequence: TGTGCCAGCAGCGTAGATGCTGCCAGGGTCCGGGGCTACACCTTC. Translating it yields CASSVDAARVRGYTF.

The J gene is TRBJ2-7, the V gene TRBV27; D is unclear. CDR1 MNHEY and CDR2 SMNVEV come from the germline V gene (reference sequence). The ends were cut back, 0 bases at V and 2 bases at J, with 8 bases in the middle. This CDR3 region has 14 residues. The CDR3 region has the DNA TGTGCCAGCAGTTTATCGGTCAGTCCCTACGAGCAGTACTTC. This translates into CASSLSVSPYEQYF.

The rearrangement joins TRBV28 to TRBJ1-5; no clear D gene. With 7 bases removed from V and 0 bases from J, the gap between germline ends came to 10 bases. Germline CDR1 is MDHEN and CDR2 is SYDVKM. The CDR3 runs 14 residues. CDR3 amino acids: CASKEGNSNQPQHF. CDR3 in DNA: TGTGCCAGCAAAGAGGGAAATAGCAATCAGCCCCAGCATTTT.

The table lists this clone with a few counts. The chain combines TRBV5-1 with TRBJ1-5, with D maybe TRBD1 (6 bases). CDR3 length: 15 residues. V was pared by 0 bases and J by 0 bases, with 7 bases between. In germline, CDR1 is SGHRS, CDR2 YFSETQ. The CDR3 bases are TGCGCCAGCAGCTTGGAGGGGGGTAGCAATCAGCCCCAGCATTTT. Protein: CASSLEGGSNQPQHF.

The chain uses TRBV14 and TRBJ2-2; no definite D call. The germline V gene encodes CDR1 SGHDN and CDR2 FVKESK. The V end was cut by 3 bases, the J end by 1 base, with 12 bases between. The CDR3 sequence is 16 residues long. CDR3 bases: TGTGCCAGCAGCCAGATGACCGATCTGAACACCGGGGAGCTGTTTTTT. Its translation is CASSQMTDLNTGELFF.

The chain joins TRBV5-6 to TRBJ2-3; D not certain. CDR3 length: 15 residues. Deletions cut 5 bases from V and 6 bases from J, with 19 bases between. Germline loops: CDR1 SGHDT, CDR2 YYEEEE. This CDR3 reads CASRVGSLSVDTQYF. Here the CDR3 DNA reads TGTGCCAGCAGGGTGGGTTCTCTGTCCGTGGATACGCAGTATTTT.

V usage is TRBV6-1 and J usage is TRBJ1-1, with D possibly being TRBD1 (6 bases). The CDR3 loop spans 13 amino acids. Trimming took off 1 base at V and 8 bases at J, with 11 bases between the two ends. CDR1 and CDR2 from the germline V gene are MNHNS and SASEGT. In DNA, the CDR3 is TGTGCCAGCAGTGAAGTAGGGGGGGGCGAAGCTTTCTTT. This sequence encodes CASSEVGGGEAFF.

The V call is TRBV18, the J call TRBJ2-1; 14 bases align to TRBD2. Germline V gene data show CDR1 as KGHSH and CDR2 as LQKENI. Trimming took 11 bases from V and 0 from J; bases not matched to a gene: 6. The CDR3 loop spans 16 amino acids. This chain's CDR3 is CAGGLAGGVSYNEQFF. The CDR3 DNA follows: TGTGCCGGTGGACTAGCGGGGGGCGTCTCCTACAATGAGCAGTTCTTC.

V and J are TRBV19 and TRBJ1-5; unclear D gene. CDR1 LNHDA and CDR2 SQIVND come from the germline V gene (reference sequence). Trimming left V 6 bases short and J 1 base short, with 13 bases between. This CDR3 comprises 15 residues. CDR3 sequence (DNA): TGTGCCAGTAGCCCTTTCGATTTAAGCAATCAGCCCCAGCATTTT. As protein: CASSPFDLSNQPQHF.

The CDR3 DNA reads as TGTGCCAGCAGCTTAGCGCCCGGCAGGGATAGCTATGGCTACACCTTC. It is translated as CASSLAPGRDSYGYTF. The chain is built from TRBV7-2 and TRBJ1-2; D possibly corresponds to TRBD1 (5 bases). Germline V gene data show CDR1 as SGHTA and CDR2 as FQGNSA. The CDR3 is made up of 16 amino acids. Trimming removed 0 bases at V and 4 bases at J, with 15 bases between.

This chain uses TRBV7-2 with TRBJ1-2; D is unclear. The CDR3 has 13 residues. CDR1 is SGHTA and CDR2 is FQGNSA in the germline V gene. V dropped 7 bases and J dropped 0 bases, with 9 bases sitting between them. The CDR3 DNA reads TGTGCCAGCAACCAACTAACTAACTATGGCTACACCTTC. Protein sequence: CASNQLTNYGYTF.

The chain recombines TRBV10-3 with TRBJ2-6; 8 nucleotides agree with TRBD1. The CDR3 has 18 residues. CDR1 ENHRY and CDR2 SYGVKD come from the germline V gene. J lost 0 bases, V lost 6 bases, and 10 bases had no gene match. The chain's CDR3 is CAISQTGALVSGANVLTF. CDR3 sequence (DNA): TGTGCCATCAGCCAGACAGGGGCCCTCGTCTCTGGGGCCAACGTCCTGACTTTC.

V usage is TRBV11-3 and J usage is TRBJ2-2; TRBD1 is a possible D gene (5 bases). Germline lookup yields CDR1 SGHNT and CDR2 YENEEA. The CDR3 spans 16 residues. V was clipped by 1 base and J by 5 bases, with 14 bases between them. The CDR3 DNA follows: TGTGCCAGCAGCTTAGCCTCAGGGATGTGGACCGGGGAGCTGTTTTTT. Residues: CASSLASGMWTGELFF.